The 13 T cell receptor beta chains presented below share a single source sample, sequenced in a study of blood T cell repertoires in COVID-19. Clones were sequenced by immunoSEQ multiplex PCR, and TCRdb holds only the in-frame ones, with some missing. The sample includes about 120,000 clones, 85% to 90% of them seen just once. Source material: peripheral blood. The receptors shown here come from a woman aged 70 to 79 with acute or convalescent COVID-19.

The chain joins TRBV18 to TRBJ2-2; maybe TRBD1 (6 bases). This CDR3 spans 18 amino acids. V was pared by 2 bases and J by 1 base, with 17 bases between. Looked up from germline, CDR1 is KGHSH and CDR2 is LQKENI. The CDR3 sequence is CASSPWVSGGMNTGELFF. The CDR3 DNA sequence: TGTGCCAGCTCACCATGGGTCTCTGGGGGCATGAACACCGGGGAGCTGTTTTTT.

This chain links TRBV3-1 (or the pseudogene TRBV3-2) with TRBJ1-2, with D possibly TRBD1 on 6 matching bases. This CDR3 contains 16 residues. CDR1 and CDR2 (germline): LGHDT, YNNKEL (reference sequence). Between the trimmed V and J ends, which lost 0 bases and 4 bases, there was a span of 15 bases. For the CDR3, the DNA is TGTGCCAGCAGCCAAGACGGGGGGGTGACAGGCTATGGCTACACCTTC. Translated: CASSQDGGVTGYGYTF.

This sequence joins TRBV6-6 and TRBJ1-1; possible D gene TRBD1, 5 bases. V was clipped by 6 bases and J by 0 bases, with 14 bases between them. Germline CDR1 reads MNHNY; CDR2 reads SVGAGI (reference sequence). This CDR3 contains 15 residues. The CDR3 DNA follows: TGTGCCAGCAGCCTGACAGAGGTTTTGAACACTGAAGCTTTCTTT. Translating it yields CASSLTEVLNTEAFF.

The chain employs TRBV5-1 and TRBJ2-5; D is ambiguous. The V gene's germline CDR1 is SGHRS and CDR2 YFSETQ. The ends were cut back, 4 bases at V and 5 bases at J, with 9 bases in the middle. The CDR3 has 12 residues. The CDR3 nucleotides are TGCGCCAGCAGCCCCATCGCGGAGACCCAGTACTTC. Translated, it gives CASSPIAETQYF.

The chain uses TRBV6-2 or TRBV6-3 and TRBJ1-2; D not certain. The CDR3 length is 16 residues. Per the germline V gene, CDR1 is MNHEY and CDR2 is SVGEGT. Deletions cut 2 bases from V and 1 base from J, with 14 bases between. This chain's CDR3 is CASSYQRYILNYGYTF. CDR3 nucleotide sequence: TGTGCCAGCAGTTACCAGCGCTATATACTTAACTATGGCTACACCTTC.

To note about this clone: The sample has other DNA sequences that encode this CDR3 too. The rearrangement links TRBV27 to TRBJ2-7, with D perhaps TRBD2 (5 bases). The CDR3 sequence is 13 residues long. CDR1 and CDR2 from the germline V gene are MNHEY and SMNVEV (reference sequence). V was trimmed by 0 bases and J by 6 bases, leaving 9 bases between them. CDR3 sequence: CASSLSGGPEQYF. The CDR3 DNA reads TGTGCCAGCAGTTTATCTGGCGGGCCCGAGCAGTACTTC.

This clone appeared once. The chain joins TRBV7-9 to TRBJ2-2; 8 bases match TRBD1. The germline V gene encodes CDR1 SEHNR and CDR2 FQNEAQ (reference sequence). Trimming took 5 bases from V and 4 from J; bases not matched to a gene: 9. This CDR3 has 16 amino acids. The CDR3 here is CASSPPRGQVTGELFF. CDR3 bases: TGTGCCAGCAGCCCCCCAAGGGGACAGGTCACCGGGGAGCTGTTTTTT.

CDR3 residues: CASNMMDRNTEAFF. CDR3 nucleotide sequence: TGCGCCAGCAATATGATGGACAGGAACACTGAAGCTTTCTTT. The rearrangement links TRBV5-1 to TRBJ1-1, with D perhaps TRBD1 (6 bases). Germline CDR1 and CDR2: SGHRS and YFSETQ. Trimming cost V 6 bases and J 1 base, with 13 bases left between them. This CDR3 region has 14 residues. Full variable domain (outside the CDR3, taken from reference TRBV5-1 and TRBJ1-1): KAGVTQTPRYLIKTRGQQVTLSCSPISGHRSVSWYQQTPGQGLQFLFEYFSETQRNKGNFPGRFSGRQFSNSRSEMNVSTLELGDSALYLCASNMMDRNTEAFFGQGTRLTVV.

This chain uses TRBV15 with TRBJ1-5; D not resolved. The germline V and J ends were trimmed by 0 bases and 8 bases, with 8 bases remaining between them. CDR3 size: 13 residues. The germline CDR1 and CDR2 sequences are LNHNV and YYDKDF (reference sequence). CDR3 in amino acids: CATSRDMREPQHF. For the CDR3, the DNA is TGTGCCACCAGCAGAGATATGAGGGAGCCCCAGCATTTT.

The genes are TRBV7-2 and TRBJ2-5, with 11 bases fitting TRBD1. This CDR3 has 15 amino acids. In germline, CDR1 is SGHTA, CDR2 FQGNSA. The ends lost 6 bases at V and 3 bases at J; junction bases unmatched: 6. As DNA, the CDR3 is TGTGCCAGCAGTAGGGACAGGGGGTTGGAAGAGACCCAGTACTTC. Translation: CASSRDRGLEETQYF.

The rearrangement uses TRBV27 and TRBJ2-7, with 10 bases lining up with TRBD2. Germline trimming cut 5 bases from V and 3 bases from J; bases unmatched to any gene: 7. The CDR3 loop spans 15 amino acids. Germline V lookup: CDR1 MNHEY, CDR2 SMNVEV (reference sequence). DNA of the CDR3: TGTGCCAGCAGTGTCGCTAGCGGGGGATACTACGAGCAGTACTTC. This gives the protein CASSVASGGYYEQYF.

This clone was seen more than once but under ten times. The CDR3 nucleotides read TGTGCCAGCACAACAGGGGGCGCCGGAAGCAATCAGCCCCAGCATTTT. Translation gives CASTTGGAGSNQPQHF. The chain carries TRBV28 and TRBJ1-5; TRBD1 agrees at 9 bases. Germline values: CDR1 MDHEN, CDR2 SYDVKM. Unmatched junction bases numbered 8, after V lost 7 bases and J lost 1 base. The CDR3 is made up of 16 amino acids.

This chain joins TRBV7-9 and TRBJ2-3; 7 nucleotides match TRBD2. The germline gives CDR1 SEHNR, CDR2 FQNEAQ (reference sequence). The CDR3 is made up of 12 amino acids. The V gene end was trimmed by 5 bases and the J gene end by 13 bases; junction bases not matched to a gene: 9. The CDR3, as DNA: TGTGCCAGCAGCCCCGAGGTCGGGGGGAAGTATTTT. Translated, it gives CASSPEVGGKYF. Based on the CDR3 plus reference TRBV7-9 and TRBJ2-3, the full variable domain is DTGVSQNPRHKITKRGQNVTFRCDPISEHNRLYWYRQTLGQGPEFLTYFQNEAQLEKSRLLSDRFSAERPKGSFSTLEIQRTEQGDSAMYLCASSPEVGGKYFGPGTRLTVL.